What follows are 5 T cell receptor beta chains derived from one specimen sequenced in a study of response to subunit inactivated influenza vaccine. TCRdb re-analysed the RT-PCR reads in MiXCR, keeping a single row per CDR3 protein. The sample records around 650,000 distinct CDR3 sequences, approximately 14% being singletons. The sequenced sample was PBMCs from blood, obtained 11 to 12 days after vaccination. The receptors were gathered from a man in his fifties or sixties who received an inactivated influenza vaccine.

This clonotype has more than one count but fewer than ten. This sequence joins TRBV28 and TRBJ2-7; 10 nucleotides align to TRBD1. V lost 4 bases and J lost 6; bases outside the gene matches: 6. CDR3 length: 14 amino acids. Germline CDR1 MDHEN, CDR2 SYDVKM. The DNA for the CDR3 is TGTGCCAGCAGTTCCTCCGGACAGGGGGTCGAGCAGTACTTC. It specifies CASSSSGQGVEQYF. The full variable domain, with the rest looked up from reference TRBV28 and TRBJ2-7, is DVKVTQSSRYLVKRTGEKVFLECVQDMDHENMFWYRQDPGLGLRLIYFSYDVKMKEKGDIPEGYSVSREKKERFSLILESASTNQTSMYLCASSSSGQGVEQYFGPGTRLTVT.

This chain links TRBV12-3 or TRBV12-4 with TRBJ2-2; 8 bases fit TRBD2. The CDR3 consists of 15 residues. V trimming: 6 bases; J trimming: 5 bases; junction bases outside the gene matches: 8. The CDR3 loop is CASRRAGVETGELFF. The CDR3 DNA is TGTGCCAGCAGACGAGCGGGGGTAGAGACCGGGGAGCTGTTTTTT.

This rearrangement joins TRBV10-3 to TRBJ2-1; 8 bases match TRBD2. Germline CDR1 and CDR2: ENHRY and SYGVKD. J lost 9 bases, V lost 1 base, and 11 bases had no gene match. The CDR3 totals 16 residues. DNA of the CDR3: TGTGCCATCAGTGAGTGGATGAGGGGACTAGACAGTGAGCAGTTCTTC. Amino acids: CAISEWMRGLDSEQFF.

This chain uses TRBV10-3 with TRBJ1-4; unclear D gene. Trimming took off 6 bases at V and 0 bases at J, with 11 bases between the two ends. Germline V gene data show CDR1 as ENHRY and CDR2 as SYGVKD. The CDR3 covers 15 residues. The CDR3 is CAIRSGGATNEKLFF. The CDR3 DNA is TGTGCCATCAGGAGCGGCGGGGCAACTAATGAAAAACTGTTTTTT.

This clonotype was found a few times. The chain uses TRBV21-1 and TRBJ1-5. TRBV21-1 is flagged as a pseudogene. The CDR3 is made up of 16 amino acids. The CDR3 region has the DNA TGTGCCAGCAGCAAAGCTTATTGGAGAGGCAATCAGCCCCAGCATTTT. Translation: CASSKAYWRGNQPQHF.